This T cell receptor beta chain comes out of a study of cytomegalovirus exposure and HLA in healthy donors. Study-level findings and limits: Later analysis revealed greater clonal expansion in HLA-associated TCR beta chains than in equally common others. In a later analysis, parvovirus B19, influenza, CMV and Epstein-Barr virus appeared linked to several top co-occurrence clusters.

13 Jbeta primers and 60 Vbeta primers were used for the PCR. TCRdb keeps only in-frame clones here, not all; method: immunoSEQ multiplex PCR. The sample has approximately 300,000 clones, about 80% seen once; the top ten hold about 0.3%. A note on this clone: The target antigen is unknown.

The germline CDR1 and CDR2 sequences are SGDLS and YYNGEE. V gave up 0 bases and J gave up 3 bases; unmatched junction bases: 5. This CDR3 contains 16 residues. The receptor's source is a girl aged 2 to 9 in good health and CMV-seronegative. Sample: PBMCs. The chain uses TRBV9 and TRBJ2-3; 9 bases are shared with TRBD2. CDR3 DNA sequence: TGTGCCAGCAGCGTAGTTTCTCTAGCGGGGACAGATACGCAGTATTTT. Protein: CASSVVSLAGTDTQYF.